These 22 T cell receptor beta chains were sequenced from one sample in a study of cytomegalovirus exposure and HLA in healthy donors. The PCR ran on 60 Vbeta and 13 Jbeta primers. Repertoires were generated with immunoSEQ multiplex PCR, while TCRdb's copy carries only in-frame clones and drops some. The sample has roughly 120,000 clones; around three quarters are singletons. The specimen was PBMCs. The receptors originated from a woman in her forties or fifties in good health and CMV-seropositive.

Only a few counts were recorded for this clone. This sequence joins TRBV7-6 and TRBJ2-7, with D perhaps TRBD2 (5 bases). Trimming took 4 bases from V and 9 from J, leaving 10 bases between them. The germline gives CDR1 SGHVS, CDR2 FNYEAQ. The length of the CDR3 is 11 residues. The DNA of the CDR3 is TGTGCCAGCAGCTCTGGACTGGGGCAGTACTTC. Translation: CASSSGLGQYF.

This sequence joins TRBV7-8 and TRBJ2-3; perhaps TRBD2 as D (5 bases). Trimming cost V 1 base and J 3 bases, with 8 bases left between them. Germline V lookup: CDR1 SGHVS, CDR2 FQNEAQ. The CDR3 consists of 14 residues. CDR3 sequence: CASSLGPGTDTQYF. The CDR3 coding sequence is TGTGCCAGCAGCTTAGGGCCGGGAACAGATACGCAGTATTTT.

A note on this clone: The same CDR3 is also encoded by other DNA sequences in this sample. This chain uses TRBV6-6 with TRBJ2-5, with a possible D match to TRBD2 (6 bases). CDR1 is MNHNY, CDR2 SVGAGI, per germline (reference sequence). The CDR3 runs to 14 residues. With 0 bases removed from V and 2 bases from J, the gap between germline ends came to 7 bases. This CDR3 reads CASSYSGGQETQYF. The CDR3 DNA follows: TGTGCCAGCAGTTACTCGGGGGGACAAGAGACCCAGTACTTC.

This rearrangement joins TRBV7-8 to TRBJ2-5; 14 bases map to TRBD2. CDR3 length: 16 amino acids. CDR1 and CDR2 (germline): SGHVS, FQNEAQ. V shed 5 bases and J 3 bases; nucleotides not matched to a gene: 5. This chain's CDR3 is CASSQRTSGGKETQYF. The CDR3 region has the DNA TGTGCCAGCAGCCAACGGACTAGCGGGGGGAAAGAGACCCAGTACTTC. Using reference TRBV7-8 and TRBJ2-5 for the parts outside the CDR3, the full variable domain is GAGVSQSPRYKVAKRGQDVALRCDPISGHVSLFWYQQALGQGPEFLTYFQNEAQLDKSGLPSDRFFAERPEGSVSTLKIQRTQQEDSAVYLCASSQRTSGGKETQYFGPGTRLLVL.

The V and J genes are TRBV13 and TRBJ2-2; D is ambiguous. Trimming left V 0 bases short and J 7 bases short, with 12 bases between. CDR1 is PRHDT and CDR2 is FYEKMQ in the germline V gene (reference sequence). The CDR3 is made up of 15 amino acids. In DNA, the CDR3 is TGTGCCAGCAGCTTAGGCCGGAGTATGGGCGGGGAGCTGTTTTTT. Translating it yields CASSLGRSMGGELFF. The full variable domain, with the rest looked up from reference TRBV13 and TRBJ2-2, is AAGVIQSPRHLIKEKRETATLKCYPIPRHDTVYWYQQGPGQDPQFLISFYEKMQSDKGSIPDRFSAQQFSDYHSELNMSSLELGDSALYFCASSLGRSMGGELFFGEGSRLTVL.

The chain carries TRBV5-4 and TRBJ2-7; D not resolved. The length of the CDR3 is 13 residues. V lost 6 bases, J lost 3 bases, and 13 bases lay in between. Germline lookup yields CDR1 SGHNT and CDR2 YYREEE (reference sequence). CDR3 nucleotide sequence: TGTGCCAGCACTCACGAGGTGAACTACGAGCAGTACTTC. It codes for CASTHEVNYEQYF.

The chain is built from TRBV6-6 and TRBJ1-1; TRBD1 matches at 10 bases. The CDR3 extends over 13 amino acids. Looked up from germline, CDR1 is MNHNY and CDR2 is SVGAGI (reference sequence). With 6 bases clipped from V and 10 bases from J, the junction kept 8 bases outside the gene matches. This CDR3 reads CASRTDRGQVAFF. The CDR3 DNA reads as TGTGCCAGCAGGACCGACAGGGGGCAGGTAGCTTTCTTT.

CDR3 nucleotide sequence: TGCGCCAGCAGCCAAGAAACACAGGGATCTTACGAGCAGTACTTC. It translates to CASSQETQGSYEQYF. The chain carries TRBV4-3 and TRBJ2-7, with D perhaps TRBD1 (6 bases). CDR1 and CDR2 (germline): LGHNA, YSLEER. CDR3 size: 15 residues. The germline V and J ends were trimmed by 0 bases and 4 bases, with 13 bases remaining between them.

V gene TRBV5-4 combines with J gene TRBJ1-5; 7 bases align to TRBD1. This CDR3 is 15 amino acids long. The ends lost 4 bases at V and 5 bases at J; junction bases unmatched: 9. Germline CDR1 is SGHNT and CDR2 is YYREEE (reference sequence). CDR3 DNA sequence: TGTGCCAGCAGCGTAGACAGGGATCGCGATCAGCCCCAGCATTTT. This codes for CASSVDRDRDQPQHF.

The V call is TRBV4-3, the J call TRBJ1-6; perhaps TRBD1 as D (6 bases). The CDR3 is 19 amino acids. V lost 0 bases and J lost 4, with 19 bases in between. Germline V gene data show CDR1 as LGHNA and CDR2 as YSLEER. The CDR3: CASSQDPGQGRRYNSPLHF. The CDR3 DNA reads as TGCGCCAGCAGCCAAGATCCCGGGCAGGGGCGAAGGTATAATTCACCCCTCCACTTT.

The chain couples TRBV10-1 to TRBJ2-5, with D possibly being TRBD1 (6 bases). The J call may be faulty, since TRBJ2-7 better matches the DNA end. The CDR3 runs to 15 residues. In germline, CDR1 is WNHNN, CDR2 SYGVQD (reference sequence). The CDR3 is CASSEYRDTTYEQYF. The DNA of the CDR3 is TGCGCCAGCAGTGAGTACCGGGACACCACCTACGAGCAGTACTTC.

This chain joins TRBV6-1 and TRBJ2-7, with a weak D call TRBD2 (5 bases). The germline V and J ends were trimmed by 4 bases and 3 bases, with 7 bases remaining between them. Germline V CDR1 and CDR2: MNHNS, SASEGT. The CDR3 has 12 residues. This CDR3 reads CASSGGVYEQYF. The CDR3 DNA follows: TGTGCCAGCAGTGGGGGAGTCTACGAGCAGTACTTC.

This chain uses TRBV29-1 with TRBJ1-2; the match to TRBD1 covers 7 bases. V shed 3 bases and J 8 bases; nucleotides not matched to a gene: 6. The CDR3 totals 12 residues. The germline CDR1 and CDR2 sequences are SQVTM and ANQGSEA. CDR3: CSVEWDSYGYTF. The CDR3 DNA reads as TGCAGCGTTGAGTGGGACAGTTACGGCTACACCTTC.

The CDR3 loop is CASRTSGDRANTEAFF. In DNA, the CDR3 is TGTGCCAGCAGGACTTCGGGGGACAGGGCGAACACTGAAGCTTTCTTT. The rearrangement links TRBV28 to TRBJ1-1, with 9 bases fitting TRBD1. The trim removed 6 bases at V and 1 base at J, leaving 9 bases unmatched. The germline V gene has CDR1 MDHEN and CDR2 SYDVKM. This CDR3 region has 16 residues.

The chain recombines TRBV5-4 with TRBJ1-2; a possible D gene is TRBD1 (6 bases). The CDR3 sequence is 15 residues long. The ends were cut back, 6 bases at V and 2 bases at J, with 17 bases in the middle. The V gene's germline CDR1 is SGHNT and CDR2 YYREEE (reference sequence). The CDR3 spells CASKSRGEGNYGYTF. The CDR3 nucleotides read TGTGCCAGCAAAAGCAGGGGAGAAGGAAACTATGGCTACACCTTC.

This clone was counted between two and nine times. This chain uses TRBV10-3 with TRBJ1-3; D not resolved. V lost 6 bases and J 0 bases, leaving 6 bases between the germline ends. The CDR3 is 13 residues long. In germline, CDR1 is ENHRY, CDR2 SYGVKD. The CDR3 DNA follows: TGTGCCATCAGGGCAGACTCTGGAAACACCATATATTTT. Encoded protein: CAIRADSGNTIYF.

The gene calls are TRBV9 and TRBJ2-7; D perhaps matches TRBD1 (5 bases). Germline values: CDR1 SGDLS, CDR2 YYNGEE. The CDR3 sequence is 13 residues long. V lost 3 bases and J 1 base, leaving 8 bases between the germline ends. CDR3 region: CASSGTGSYEQYF. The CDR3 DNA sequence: TGTGCCAGCAGCGGTACAGGATCCTACGAGCAGTACTTC.

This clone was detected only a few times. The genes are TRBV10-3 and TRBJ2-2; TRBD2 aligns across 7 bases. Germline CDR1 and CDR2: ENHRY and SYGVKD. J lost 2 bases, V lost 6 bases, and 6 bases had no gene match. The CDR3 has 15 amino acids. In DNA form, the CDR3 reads TGTGCCATCAGCCCTAGACTAGCCAACACCGGGGAGCTGTTTTTT. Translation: CAISPRLANTGELFF.

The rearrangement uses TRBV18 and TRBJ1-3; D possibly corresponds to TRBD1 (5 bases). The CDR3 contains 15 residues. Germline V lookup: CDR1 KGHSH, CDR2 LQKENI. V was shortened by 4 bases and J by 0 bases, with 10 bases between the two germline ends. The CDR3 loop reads CASSLDSLSGNTIYF. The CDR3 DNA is TGTGCCAGCTCACTCGACAGCCTCTCTGGAAACACCATATATTTT.

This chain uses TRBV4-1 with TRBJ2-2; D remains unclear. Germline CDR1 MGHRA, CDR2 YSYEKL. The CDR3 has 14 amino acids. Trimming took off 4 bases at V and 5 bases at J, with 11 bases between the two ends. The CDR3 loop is CASSPTGPTGELFF. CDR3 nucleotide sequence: TGCGCCAGCAGCCCAACCGGTCCGACCGGGGAGCTGTTTTTT.

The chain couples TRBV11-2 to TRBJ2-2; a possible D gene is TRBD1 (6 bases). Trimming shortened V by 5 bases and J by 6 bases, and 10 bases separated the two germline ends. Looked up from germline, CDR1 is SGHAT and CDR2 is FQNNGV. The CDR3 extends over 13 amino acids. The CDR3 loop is CASSIQGSGELFF. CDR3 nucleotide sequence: TGTGCCAGCAGCATACAGGGATCCGGGGAGCTGTTTTTT.

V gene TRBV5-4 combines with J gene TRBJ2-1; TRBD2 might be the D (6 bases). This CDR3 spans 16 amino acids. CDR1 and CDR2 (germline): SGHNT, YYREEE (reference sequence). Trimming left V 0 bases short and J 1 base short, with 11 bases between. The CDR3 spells CASSLGSGGSYNEQFF. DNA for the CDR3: TGTGCCAGCAGCTTGGGCTCAGGAGGGTCCTACAATGAGCAGTTCTTC.